This record covers a single TCR beta chain. Authors' methods: How many nucleated cells were present was estimated from reference gene primer amplification. TCRdb keeps only in-frame clones here, not all; method: immunoSEQ multiplex PCR. V and J calls plus clone size are reproduced from that table; the DNA served to infer D and trimming. The sample consists of around 260,000 clones, roughly 80% of them appearing once. The data belong to a study of blood T cell repertoires in COVID-19. The overall study: COVID-19 samples collected from the United States, Italy and Spain covered acute and convalescent phases. The analysed material was cDNA or gDNA that came from T cells, B-cell-depleted T cells, or PBMCs.

The CDR3 length is 15 residues. V shed 7 bases, J shed 0 bases, and the junction held 8 bases outside the gene matches. The germline V gene has CDR1 SEHNR and CDR2 FQNEAQ (reference sequence). V gene TRBV7-9 combines with J gene TRBJ1-2; 7 nucleotides align to TRBD1. Sequenced material: peripheral blood. The sequence derives from a woman aged 45-65 years who had recovered from COVID-19. The CDR3 sequence is CASILEGAPNYGYTF. CDR3 nucleotide sequence: TGTGCCAGCATCTTGGAGGGGGCGCCTAACTATGGCTACACCTTC.